This passage covers 29 T cell receptor beta chains from one sample sequenced in a study of T-cell reconstitution after alpha-beta-depleted transplantation in children. This sample's TCRbeta library carried unique molecular identifier barcodes. TCRdb called the PCR reads again in MiXCR, with one record for every CDR3 protein. The sample consists of 450,000 to 600,000 distinct CDR3 sequences, roughly 13% of them appearing once. This material consisted of PBMCs, mostly from graft donor cells, taken 360 days after TCRalphabeta/CD19-depleted stem cell transplant. Receptors originate from a male patient younger than 18 who had a stem cell transplant for acute myeloid leukemia, so the T cells may come from the graft donor.

In this sample, this clonotype turned up a few times. The CDR3 here is CSAGRTGEETQYF. The CDR3 coding sequence is TGCAGTGCTGGACGGACAGGGGAAGAGACCCAGTACTTC. The chain carries TRBV20-1 and TRBJ2-5; 9 bases match TRBD1. The CDR3 totals 13 residues. In germline, CDR1 is DFQATT, CDR2 SNEGSKA (reference sequence). Trimming at V came to 5 bases and at J to 3 bases, leaving 4 bases not matched to a gene.

V gene TRBV3-1 combines with J gene TRBJ2-7; a weak D match, TRBD2 (6 bases). V lost 0 bases to trimming and J lost 3 bases, with 15 bases between them. Germline V CDR1 and CDR2: LGHDT, YNNKEL (reference sequence). This CDR3 is built from 16 residues. CDR3 sequence: CASSQDARAGRYEQYF. CDR3 nucleotides: TGTGCCAGCAGCCAAGATGCGAGGGCGGGACGCTACGAGCAGTACTTC.

The chain links TRBV7-2 to TRBJ2-1; D may be TRBD2 (5 bases). Deletions cut 5 bases from V and 3 bases from J, with 14 bases between. Germline CDR1 and CDR2: SGHTA and FQGNSA. The CDR3 spans 15 residues. This chain's CDR3 is CASSTSDLIYNEQFF. CDR3 bases: TGTGCCAGCAGCACCTCGGACTTGATCTACAATGAGCAGTTCTTC.

This clonotype has just a few counts. The chain links TRBV20-1 to TRBJ2-7; 12 bases are a match to TRBD2. The CDR3 is made up of 13 amino acids. Germline V gene lookup returns CDR1 DFQATT and CDR2 SNEGSKA (reference sequence). V was clipped by 8 bases and J by 2 bases; unmatched bases: 4. The CDR3 DNA follows: TGCAGTTATCGACTAGCGGGGGCCTACGAGCAGTACTTC. It encodes CSYRLAGAYEQYF.

This rearrangement joins TRBV6-4 to TRBJ1-5; D remains unclear. The CDR3 is 14 residues long. Trimming took off 3 bases at V and 9 bases at J, with 15 bases between the two ends. The germline V gene encodes CDR1 MRHNA and CDR2 SNTAGT. CDR3 protein: CASSENRNMWPQHF. Here the CDR3 DNA reads TGTGCCAGCAGTGAGAACAGAAATATGTGGCCCCAGCATTTT.

There are a few counts of this clonotype. J is TRBJ2-6 and V is TRBV20-1; D is ambiguous. From germline, CDR1 is DFQATT and CDR2 SNEGSKA (reference sequence). The CDR3 runs 15 residues. The V end lost 1 base, the J end lost 4 bases, and 11 bases lay between the germline ends. CDR3 DNA sequence: TGCAGTGCTAGAGGAGGCGCGTCCGGGGCCAACGTCCTGACTTTC. Translating it yields CSARGGASGANVLTF.

The chain joins TRBV20-1 to TRBJ2-7; D tentatively fits TRBD1 or TRBD2 (5 bases each). Germline V CDR1 and CDR2: DFQATT, SNEGSKA (reference sequence). With 3 bases removed from V and 2 bases from J, the gap between germline ends came to 17 bases. This CDR3 spans 15 amino acids. Here the CDR3 DNA reads TGCAGTGCTAGTCTCCGGGGCTTCAACCCCTACGAGCAGTACTTC. Translating it yields CSASLRGFNPYEQYF.

This clonotype has only a few counts. V and J are TRBV4-2 and TRBJ2-7, with 9 bases identical to TRBD1. With 4 bases clipped from V and 4 bases from J, the junction kept 8 bases outside the gene matches. This CDR3 spans 15 amino acids. Germline values: CDR1 LGHNA, CDR2 YNFKEQ. The CDR3 here is CASSRSPGQGYEQYF. For the CDR3, the DNA is TGTGCCAGCAGCCGAAGCCCGGGACAGGGTTACGAGCAGTACTTC.

This clonotype was detected a few times. CDR3 region: CASRSRGLGEQYF. CDR3 DNA sequence: TGTGCCAGCAGGTCTAGAGGCCTTGGGGAGCAGTACTTC. The V call is TRBV2, the J call TRBJ2-7; the D is unclear. This CDR3 comprises 13 residues. V gave up 6 bases and J gave up 7 bases, with 16 bases separating them. Germline CDR1 and CDR2: SNHLY and FYNNEI.

V usage is TRBV5-1 and J usage is TRBJ2-1, with 12 bases aligning to TRBD2. Germline lookup yields CDR1 SGHRS and CDR2 YFSETQ. This CDR3 has 15 residues. Trimming at V came to 6 bases and at J to 7 bases, leaving 8 bases not matched to a gene. The CDR3 coding sequence is TGCGCCAGCACCCGACTAGCGGGAGTTGCGAATGAGCAGTTCTTC. Translated: CASTRLAGVANEQFF.

This clonotype was counted between two and nine times. The rearrangement links TRBV28 to TRBJ1-5; no reliable D call. Germline V gives CDR1 MDHEN, CDR2 SYDVKM. CDR3 size: 13 residues. The germline V and J ends were trimmed by 2 bases and 7 bases, with 9 bases remaining between them. Written as DNA, the CDR3 is TGTGCCAGCAGTTTAGGGTTCTTACAGCCCCAGCATTTT. Protein sequence: CASSLGFLQPQHF.

The chain couples TRBV7-9 to TRBJ2-3, with no clear D. Deletions cut 6 bases from V and 3 bases from J, with 16 bases between. Germline CDR1 SEHNR, CDR2 FQNEAQ (reference sequence). The CDR3 is made up of 15 amino acids. DNA for the CDR3: TGTGCCAGCAGGGTCCGCTCCGGTAGGACAGATACGCAGTATTTT. Translated, it gives CASRVRSGRTDTQYF.

This clonotype was seen a handful of times. The chain carries TRBV20-1 and TRBJ2-1, with 11 nucleotides matching TRBD1. J was trimmed by 2 bases and V by 6 bases; bases with no gene match: 3. The CDR3 is made up of 14 amino acids. The germline V gene encodes CDR1 DFQATT and CDR2 SNEGSKA (reference sequence). The CDR3 spells CSATGQGAYNEQFF. The DNA of the CDR3 is TGCAGTGCAACGGGACAGGGGGCCTACAATGAGCAGTTCTTC.

This clonotype was found many times. This chain uses TRBV5-6 with TRBJ1-1, with TRBD1 matching 8 bases. Trimming at V came to 5 bases and at J to 1 base, leaving 1 base not matched to a gene. This CDR3 has 13 residues. The V gene's germline CDR1 is SGHDT and CDR2 YYEEEE. CDR3 sequence reads: CASRGQGNTEAFF. The CDR3 DNA reads as TGTGCCAGCAGAGGACAGGGGAACACTGAAGCTTTCTTT. The full variable domain, with the rest looked up from reference TRBV5-6 and TRBJ1-1, is DAGVTQSPTHLIKTRGQQVTLRCSPKSGHDTVSWYQQALGQGPQFIFQYYEEEERQRGNFPDRFSGHQFPNYSSELNVNALLLGDSALYLCASRGQGNTEAFFGQGTRLTVV.

This clonotype was seen a handful of times. The chain links TRBV5-2 to TRBJ2-6; TRBD2 is the table's D call, not checked against the DNA. TRBV5-2 is given as a pseudogene. This CDR3 is 18 amino acids long. CDR3 in DNA: TGTGCCAGCAACACGAGGGAGACTGGCGACTCTGGGGCCAACGTCCTGACTTTC. Translating gives CASNTRETGDSGANVLTF.

This clonotype was recorded at least ten times. This chain links TRBV5-1 with TRBJ2-1; 7 bases fit TRBD2. The CDR3 length is 15 residues. Trimming removed 0 bases from V and 5 bases from J; junction bases left unmatched: 5. Germline-derived CDR1 and CDR2 are SGHRS and YFSETQ. CDR3 amino acids: CASSLALAANNEQFF. The DNA for the CDR3 is TGCGCCAGCAGCTTGGCTCTAGCGGCTAACAATGAGCAGTTCTTC. Combining the CDR3 with reference TRBV5-1 and TRBJ2-1 gives the whole variable domain KAGVTQTPRYLIKTRGQQVTLSCSPISGHRSVSWYQQTPGQGLQFLFEYFSETQRNKGNFPGRFSGRQFSNSRSEMNVSTLELGDSALYLCASSLALAANNEQFFGPGTRLTVL.

This clonotype was detected a few times. The chain links TRBV5-1 to TRBJ2-5; tentatively, D is TRBD1 (6 bases). The V gene lost 0 bases and the J gene lost 3 bases, with 21 bases spanning the gap. CDR1 is SGHRS and CDR2 is YFSETQ in the germline V gene. The CDR3 loop spans 18 amino acids. As DNA, the CDR3 is TGCGCCAGCAGCTTGGACCCTGTCTTACACGGACAGAAAGAGACCCAGTACTTC. Translated: CASSLDPVLHGQKETQYF.

The chain couples TRBV7-3 to TRBJ2-3; 7 bases match TRBD2. The V segment lost 4 bases and the J segment 4 bases; nucleotides outside the gene matches: 5. Germline V gene sequence: CDR1 SGHTA, CDR2 FQGTGA. The CDR3 spans 14 residues. CDR3 bases: TGTGCCAGCAGCTCGACTAGCTTGCCAGATACGCAGTATTTT. It specifies CASSSTSLPDTQYF.

There are a few counts of this clonotype. CDR3 coding DNA: TGTGCCAGCAGTTTATCGTGGGGGGGTACAGATACGCAGTATTTT. It translates to CASSLSWGGTDTQYF. The chain uses TRBV28 and TRBJ2-3; 7 bases line up with TRBD2. J gave up 3 bases and V 1 base, and 4 bases lay outside the gene matches. The CDR3 covers 15 residues. CDR1 and CDR2 from the germline V gene are MDHEN and SYDVKM.

This clonotype was detected many times. This chain connects TRBV7-2 to TRBJ2-3; maybe TRBD2 (5 bases). Per the germline V gene, CDR1 is SGHTA and CDR2 is FQGNSA. The V and J ends lost 1 base and 0 bases respectively, with 8 bases between them. This CDR3 has 15 amino acids. The CDR3 DNA sequence: TGTGCCAGCAGCTTAGGAGGGTGGAGCACAGATACGCAGTATTTT. This sequence encodes CASSLGGWSTDTQYF.

A note on this clonotype: This may stem from a read error, because a much larger clone lies one nucleotide away. This chain connects TRBV29-1 to TRBJ2-7, with 9 bases that match TRBD1. Germline V lookup: CDR1 SQVTM, CDR2 ANQGSEA. The CDR3 contains 14 residues. Here the CDR3 reads CSVLPGTGYYEEYF. The CDR3 region has the DNA TGCAGCGTCTTGCCGGGGACAGGGTACTACGAGGAGTACTTC.

V usage is TRBV6-1 and J usage is TRBJ2-5, with D unresolved. V lost 5 bases to trimming and J lost 5 bases, with 15 bases between them. The CDR3 loop spans 14 amino acids. The germline V gene has CDR1 MNHNS and CDR2 SASEGT. The CDR3 region has the DNA TGTGCCAGCAGTCTTCCGAATAGGATCGAGACCCAGTACTTC. Its protein product is CASSLPNRIETQYF.

This clonotype came up many times. The chain combines TRBV5-1 with TRBJ2-7; the D gene is possibly TRBD2 (6 bases). V lost 5 bases to trimming and J lost 7 bases, with 16 bases between them. The CDR3 consists of 13 residues. In germline, CDR1 is SGHRS, CDR2 YFSETQ. CDR3 region: CASSQRESHEQYF. The DNA of the CDR3 is TGCGCCAGCAGTCAACGGGAGTCACATGAGCAGTACTTC.

This clonotype turned up a few times. V is TRBV10-3 and J is TRBJ2-5; 14 bases map to TRBD2. The J segment lost 5 bases and the V segment lost 6 bases, leaving 8 bases of the junction unmatched. Germline-derived CDR1 and CDR2 are ENHRY and SYGVKD. The CDR3 covers 16 residues. This CDR3 is CAISRLAGGLLETQYF. In DNA, the CDR3 is TGTGCCATCAGCAGACTAGCGGGAGGGTTATTGGAGACCCAGTACTTC.

This clonotype was seen a handful of times. This sequence joins TRBV24-1 and TRBJ2-7; a weak D match, TRBD2 (6 bases). The CDR3 is 14 residues long. V dropped 4 bases and J dropped 5 bases, with 14 bases sitting between them. CDR1 and CDR2 (germline): KGHDR, SFDVKD. CDR3 loop: CATSDPGGAHEQYF. The CDR3 region has the DNA TGTGCCACCAGTGACCCCGGGGGAGCCCACGAGCAGTACTTC.

This clonotype was observed at least ten times. This chain links TRBV20-1 with TRBJ2-5; D gene ambiguous. V lost 2 bases to trimming and J lost 6 bases, with 13 bases between them. The CDR3 consists of 13 residues. Germline lookup yields CDR1 DFQATT and CDR2 SNEGSKA (reference sequence). In DNA form, the CDR3 reads TGCAGTGCTAGATGGCTGTTACGAAAGACCCAGTACTTC. Residues: CSARWLLRKTQYF.

The chain couples TRBV29-1 to TRBJ2-1; TRBD2 matches at 14 bases. Losses at the gene ends were 7 bases for V and 10 bases for J; bases not matched to a gene: 9. CDR1 is SQVTM, CDR2 ANQGSEA, per germline. The CDR3 extends over 14 amino acids. CDR3 residues: CSARLAGGPGEQFF. CDR3 bases: TGCAGCGCCCGACTAGCGGGAGGGCCAGGGGAGCAGTTCTTC.

The chain carries TRBV7-9 and TRBJ2-2; D remains unclear. V was pared by 1 base and J by 2 bases, with 14 bases between. The length of the CDR3 is 17 residues. Germline CDR1 SEHNR, CDR2 FQNEAQ (reference sequence). The CDR3 coding sequence is TGTGCCAGCAGCTTAGGTGTGAGTAACTTAAACACCGGGGAGCTGTTTTTT. Translated: CASSLGVSNLNTGELFF.

At least ten counts were recorded for this clonotype. The J gene is TRBJ2-7, the V gene TRBV28; D perhaps matches TRBD2 (6 bases). The V and J ends lost 5 bases and 3 bases respectively, with 14 bases between them. Germline V CDR1 and CDR2: MDHEN, SYDVKM. This CDR3 has 14 amino acids. In nucleotides, the CDR3 is TGTGCCAGCAGTCCACCCTACGGGAGCTACGAGCAGTACTTC. The encoded protein is CASSPPYGSYEQYF.